Listed here are 8 T cell receptor beta chains from one sample, sequenced in a study of cytomegalovirus exposure and HLA in healthy donors. 13 Jbeta primers and 60 Vbeta primers were used for the PCR. Here immunoSEQ multiplex PCR was the method, and the copy in TCRdb shows in-frame clones only, minus some. The sample includes over 200,000 clones, about 83% seen only once; the top ten take around 1.2%. Sequenced sample: PBMCs. The receptors here all came from a human donor in good health.

The chain uses TRBV5-6 and TRBJ1-2, with TRBD1 as a possible D gene (5 bases). The CDR3 contains 14 residues. Germline V gives CDR1 SGHDT, CDR2 YYEEEE. V dropped 4 bases and J dropped 2 bases, with 12 bases sitting between them. The CDR3 DNA is TGTGCCAGCAGCCCGGACACAATAAACTATGGCTACACCTTC. Protein sequence: CASSPDTINYGYTF.

This clone occurred a few times. The chain recombines TRBV5-6 with TRBJ2-5; D gene ambiguous. V lost 3 bases, J lost 3 bases, and 6 bases lay in between. This CDR3 spans 12 amino acids. Germline V gene data show CDR1 as SGHDT and CDR2 as YYEEEE. The CDR3 loop is CASSSTEETQYF. The CDR3 DNA reads TGTGCCAGCAGCTCCACGGAAGAGACCCAGTACTTC.

The chain employs TRBV9 and TRBJ2-1, with D perhaps matching TRBD1 (6 bases). The CDR3 spans 14 residues. Germline lookup yields CDR1 SGDLS and CDR2 YYNGEE. The germline V and J ends were trimmed by 4 bases and 9 bases, with 17 bases remaining between them. Here the CDR3 reads CASSTTPQGTEQFF. For the CDR3, the DNA is TGTGCCAGCAGCACTACCCCACAGGGTACTGAGCAGTTCTTC.

This chain joins TRBV11-2 and TRBJ2-7; perhaps TRBD1 as D (5 bases). The germline CDR1 and CDR2 sequences are SGHAT and FQNNGV. The CDR3 is 14 residues long. Trimming cost V 1 base and J 4 bases, with 11 bases left between them. In DNA form, the CDR3 reads TGTGCCAGCAGCTTAGTGGCCCAGGGATACGAGCAGTACTTC. Its translation is CASSLVAQGYEQYF.

This chain joins TRBV7-3 and TRBJ2-3; 8 bases match TRBD2. The CDR3 totals 15 residues. The ends lost 5 bases at V and 2 bases at J; junction bases unmatched: 6. Germline CDR1 reads SGHTA; CDR2 reads FQGTGA. This chain's CDR3 is CASSPSGSITDTQYF. The CDR3 DNA reads TGTGCCAGCAGCCCGAGCGGGAGTATCACAGATACGCAGTATTTT. Supplemented by reference TRBV7-3 and TRBJ2-3, the full variable domain reads GAGVSQTPSNKVTEKGKYVELRCDPISGHTALYWYRQSLGQGPEFLIYFQGTGAADDSGLPNDRFFAVRPEGSVSTLKIQRTERGDSAVYLCASSPSGSITDTQYFGPGTRLTVL.

This clone has just a few counts. The chain joins TRBV7-8 to TRBJ2-3; D remains unclear. Germline lookup yields CDR1 SGHVS and CDR2 FQNEAQ. This CDR3 spans 12 amino acids. V lost 8 bases and J 5 bases, leaving 11 bases between the germline ends. This chain's CDR3 is CASSYSGDTQYF. The CDR3 DNA reads as TGTGCCAGCTCATACTCCGGAGATACGCAGTATTTT.

This chain connects TRBV4-3 to TRBJ2-1; 9 bases map to TRBD2. CDR1 and CDR2 from the germline V gene are LGHNA and YSLEER. Germline trimming cut 3 bases from V and 5 bases from J; bases unmatched to any gene: 8. The CDR3 has 16 amino acids. The CDR3 is CASSQGLAGDNNEQFF. The CDR3 DNA is TGCGCCAGCAGCCAGGGTTTAGCGGGAGATAACAATGAGCAGTTCTTC.

This clone was observed a single time. This rearrangement joins TRBV28 to TRBJ1-4, with D unclear. Germline values: CDR1 MDHEN, CDR2 SYDVKM. The CDR3 spans 17 residues. Trimming shortened V by 4 bases and J by 9 bases, and 24 bases separated the two germline ends. DNA for the CDR3: TGTGCCAGCAGTTCCCAGAGTCGGGGTACTATTACCAAAAAACTGTTTTTT. It yields the protein CASSSQSRGTITKKLFF.